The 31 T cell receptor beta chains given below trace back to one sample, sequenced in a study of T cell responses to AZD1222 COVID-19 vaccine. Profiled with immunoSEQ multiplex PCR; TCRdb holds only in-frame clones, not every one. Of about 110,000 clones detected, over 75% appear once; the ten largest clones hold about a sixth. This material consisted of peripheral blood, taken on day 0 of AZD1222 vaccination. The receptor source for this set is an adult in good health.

Here the CDR3 DNA reads TGTGCCAGTCAAGTCAGCATGAACACTGAAGCTTTCTTT. Encoded protein: CASQVSMNTEAFF. The chain joins TRBV6-5 to TRBJ1-1, with D hard to call. The CDR3 length is 13 residues. Trimming left V 9 bases short and J 0 bases short, with 11 bases between. CDR1 MNHEY and CDR2 SVGAGI come from the germline V gene.

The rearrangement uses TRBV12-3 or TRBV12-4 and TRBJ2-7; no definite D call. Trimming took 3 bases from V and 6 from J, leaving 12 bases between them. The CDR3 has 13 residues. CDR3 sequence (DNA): TGTGCCAGCAGTTTTTTGGGTATCAGCGAGCAGTACTTC. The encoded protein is CASSFLGISEQYF.

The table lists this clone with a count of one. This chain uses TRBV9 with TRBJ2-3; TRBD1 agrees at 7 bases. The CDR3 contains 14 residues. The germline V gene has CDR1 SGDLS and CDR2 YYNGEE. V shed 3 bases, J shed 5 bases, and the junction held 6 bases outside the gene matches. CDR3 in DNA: TGTGCCAGCAGCGCCCGTAGGGGGCTAGATACGCAGTATTTT. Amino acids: CASSARRGLDTQYF.

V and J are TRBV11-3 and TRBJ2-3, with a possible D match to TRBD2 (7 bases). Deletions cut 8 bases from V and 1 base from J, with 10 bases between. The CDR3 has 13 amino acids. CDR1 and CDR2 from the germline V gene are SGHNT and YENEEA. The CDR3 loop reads CASRGAGTDTQYF. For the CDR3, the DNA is TGTGCCAGCCGGGGGGCTGGCACAGATACGCAGTATTTT.

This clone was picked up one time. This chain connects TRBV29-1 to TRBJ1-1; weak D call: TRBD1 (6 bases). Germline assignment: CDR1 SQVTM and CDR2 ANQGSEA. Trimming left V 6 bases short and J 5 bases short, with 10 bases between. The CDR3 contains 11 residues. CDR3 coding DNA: TGCAGCGTGGCACAGGGTACTGAAGCTTTCTTT. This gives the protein CSVAQGTEAFF.

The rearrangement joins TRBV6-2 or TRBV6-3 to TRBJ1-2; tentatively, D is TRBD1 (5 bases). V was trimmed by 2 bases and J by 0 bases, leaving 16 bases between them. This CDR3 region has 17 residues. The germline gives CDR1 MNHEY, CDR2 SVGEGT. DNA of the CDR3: TGTGCCAGCAGTTACCTCGGCAGGGTGGAGGCTAACTATGGCTACACCTTC. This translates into CASSYLGRVEANYGYTF.

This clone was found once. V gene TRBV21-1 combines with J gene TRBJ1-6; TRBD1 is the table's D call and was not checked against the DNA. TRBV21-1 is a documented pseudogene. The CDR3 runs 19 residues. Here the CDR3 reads CASAARGKWGILVDSPLHF. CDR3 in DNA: TGTGCCAGCGCAGCGAGGGGGAAGTGGGGGATCTTGGTGGATTCACCCCTCCACTTT.

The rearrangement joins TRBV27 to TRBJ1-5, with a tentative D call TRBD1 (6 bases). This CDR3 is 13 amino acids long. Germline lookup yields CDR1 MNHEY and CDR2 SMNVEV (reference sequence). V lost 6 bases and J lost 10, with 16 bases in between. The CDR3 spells CASSRQARGPQHF. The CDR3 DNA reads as TGTGCCAGCAGCCGGCAGGCCAGGGGACCCCAGCATTTT.

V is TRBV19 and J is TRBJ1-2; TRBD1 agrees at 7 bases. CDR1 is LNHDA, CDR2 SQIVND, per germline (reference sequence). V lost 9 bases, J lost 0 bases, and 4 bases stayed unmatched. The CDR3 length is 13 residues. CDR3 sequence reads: CASRDRANYGYTF. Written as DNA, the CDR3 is TGTGCCAGCCGGGACAGAGCTAACTATGGCTACACCTTC.

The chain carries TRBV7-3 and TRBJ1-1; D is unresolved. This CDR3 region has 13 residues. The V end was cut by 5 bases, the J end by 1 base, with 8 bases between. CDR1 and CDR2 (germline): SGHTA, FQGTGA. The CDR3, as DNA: TGTGCCAGCAGCCGGGAACAGAACACTGAAGCTTTCTTT. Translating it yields CASSREQNTEAFF.

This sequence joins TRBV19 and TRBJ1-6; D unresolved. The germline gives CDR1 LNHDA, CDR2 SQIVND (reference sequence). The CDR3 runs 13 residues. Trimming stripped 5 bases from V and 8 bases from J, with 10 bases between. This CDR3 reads CASSRKEYSPLHF. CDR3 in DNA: TGTGCCAGTAGTCGAAAGGAGTATTCACCCCTCCACTTT.

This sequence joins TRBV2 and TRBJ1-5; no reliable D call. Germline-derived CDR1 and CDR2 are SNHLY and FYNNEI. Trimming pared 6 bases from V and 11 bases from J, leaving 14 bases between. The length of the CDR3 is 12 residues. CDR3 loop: CASRSRQGTQHF. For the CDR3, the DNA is TGTGCCAGCAGGTCCAGACAAGGTACCCAGCATTTT.

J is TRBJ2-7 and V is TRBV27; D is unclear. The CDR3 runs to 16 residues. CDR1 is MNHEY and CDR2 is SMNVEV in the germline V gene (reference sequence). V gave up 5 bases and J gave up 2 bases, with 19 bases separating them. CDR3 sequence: CASSTRWAPSAYEQYF. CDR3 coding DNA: TGTGCCAGCAGTACCCGATGGGCCCCAAGCGCCTACGAGCAGTACTTC.

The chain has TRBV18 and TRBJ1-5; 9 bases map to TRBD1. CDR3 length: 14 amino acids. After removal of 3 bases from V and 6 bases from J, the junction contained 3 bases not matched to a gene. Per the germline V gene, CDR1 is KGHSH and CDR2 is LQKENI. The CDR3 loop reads CASSPGQGLQPQHF. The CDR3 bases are TGTGCCAGCTCACCGGGACAGGGTCTTCAGCCCCAGCATTTT.

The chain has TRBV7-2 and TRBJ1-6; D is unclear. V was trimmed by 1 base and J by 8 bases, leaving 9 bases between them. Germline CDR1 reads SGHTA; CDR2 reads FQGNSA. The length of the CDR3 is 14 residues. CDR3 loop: CASSLEYQDSPLHF. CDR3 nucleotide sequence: TGTGCCAGCAGCTTAGAATACCAGGATTCACCCCTCCACTTT.

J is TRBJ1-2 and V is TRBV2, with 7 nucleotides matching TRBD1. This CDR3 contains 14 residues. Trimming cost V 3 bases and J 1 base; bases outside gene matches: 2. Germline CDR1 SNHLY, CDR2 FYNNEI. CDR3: CASSDQGVNYGYTF. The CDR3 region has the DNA TGTGCCAGCAGTGACCAGGGGGTTAACTATGGCTACACCTTC. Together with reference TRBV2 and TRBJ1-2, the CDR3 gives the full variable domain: EPEVTQTPSHQVTQMGQEVILRCVPISNHLYFYWYRQILGQKVEFLVSFYNNEISEKSEIFDDQFSVERPDGSNFTLKIRSTKLEDSAMYFCASSDQGVNYGYTFGSGTRLTVV.

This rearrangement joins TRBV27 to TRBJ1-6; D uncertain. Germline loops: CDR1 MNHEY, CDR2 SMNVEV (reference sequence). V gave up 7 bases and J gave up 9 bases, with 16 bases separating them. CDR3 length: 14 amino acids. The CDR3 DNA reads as TGTGCCAGCACCCTGGGGAAGGAAGCTTCACCCCTCCACTTT. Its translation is CASTLGKEASPLHF.

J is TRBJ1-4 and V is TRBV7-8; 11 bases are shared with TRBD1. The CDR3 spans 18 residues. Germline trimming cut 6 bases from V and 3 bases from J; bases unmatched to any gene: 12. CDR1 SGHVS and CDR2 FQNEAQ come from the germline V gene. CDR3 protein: CASRTGTGGRSANEKLFF. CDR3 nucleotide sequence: TGTGCCAGCAGGACCGGGACAGGGGGAAGGTCCGCTAATGAAAAACTGTTTTTT.

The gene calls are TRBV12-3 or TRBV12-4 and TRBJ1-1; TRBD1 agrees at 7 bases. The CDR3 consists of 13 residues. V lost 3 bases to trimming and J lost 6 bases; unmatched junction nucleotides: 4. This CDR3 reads CASSFSDRAEAFF. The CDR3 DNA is TGTGCCAGCAGTTTTTCTGACAGGGCTGAAGCTTTCTTT.

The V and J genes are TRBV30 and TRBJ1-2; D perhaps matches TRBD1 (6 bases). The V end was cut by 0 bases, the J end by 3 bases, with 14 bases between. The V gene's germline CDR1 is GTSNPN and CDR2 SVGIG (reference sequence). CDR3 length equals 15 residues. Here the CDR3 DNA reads TGTGCCTGGAGTGTACTGGCAGGGGAGGACTATGGCTACACCTTC. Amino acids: CAWSVLAGEDYGYTF.

CDR3 in amino acids: CASSPTRASSGNTIYF. Here the CDR3 DNA reads TGTGCCAGCAGCCCTACCCGGGCCAGCTCTGGAAACACCATATATTTT. This sequence joins TRBV3-1 (or the pseudogene TRBV3-2) and TRBJ1-3; D unclear. Trimming shortened V by 4 bases and J by 0 bases, and 13 bases separated the two germline ends. CDR3 length equals 16 residues. CDR1 is LGHDT and CDR2 is YNNKEL in the germline V gene (reference sequence).

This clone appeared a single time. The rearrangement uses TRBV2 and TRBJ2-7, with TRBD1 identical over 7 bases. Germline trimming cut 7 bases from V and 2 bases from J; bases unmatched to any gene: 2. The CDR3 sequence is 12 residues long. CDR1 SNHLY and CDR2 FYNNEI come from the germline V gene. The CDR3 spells CASTGQAYEQYF. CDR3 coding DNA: TGTGCCAGCACCGGACAGGCCTACGAGCAGTACTTC.

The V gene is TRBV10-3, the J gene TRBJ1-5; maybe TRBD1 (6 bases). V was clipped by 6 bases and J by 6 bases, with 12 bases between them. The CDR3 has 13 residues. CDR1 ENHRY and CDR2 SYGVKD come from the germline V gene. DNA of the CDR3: TGTGCCATCAGACCTGACAGGTCTCAGCCCCAGCATTTT. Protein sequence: CAIRPDRSQPQHF.

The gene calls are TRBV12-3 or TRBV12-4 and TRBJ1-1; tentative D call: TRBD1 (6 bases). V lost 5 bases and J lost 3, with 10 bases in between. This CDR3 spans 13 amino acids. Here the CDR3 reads CASSPQGYTEAFF. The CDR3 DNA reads TGTGCCAGCAGTCCTCAGGGGTACACTGAAGCTTTCTTT.

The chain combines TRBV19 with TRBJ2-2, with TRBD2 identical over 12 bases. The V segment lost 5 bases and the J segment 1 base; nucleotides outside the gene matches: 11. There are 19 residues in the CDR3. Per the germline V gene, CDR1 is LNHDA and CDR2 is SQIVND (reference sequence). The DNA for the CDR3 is TGTGCCAGTAGTCCTCGGACTAGCGGGACCCCAAGGAACACCGGGGAGCTGTTTTTT. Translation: CASSPRTSGTPRNTGELFF.

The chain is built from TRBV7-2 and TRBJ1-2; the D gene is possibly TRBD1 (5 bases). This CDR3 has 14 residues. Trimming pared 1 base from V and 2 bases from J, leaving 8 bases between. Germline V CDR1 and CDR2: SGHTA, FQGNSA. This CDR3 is CASSLDDRNYGYTF. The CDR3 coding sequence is TGTGCCAGCAGCTTAGACGACAGAAACTATGGCTACACCTTC.

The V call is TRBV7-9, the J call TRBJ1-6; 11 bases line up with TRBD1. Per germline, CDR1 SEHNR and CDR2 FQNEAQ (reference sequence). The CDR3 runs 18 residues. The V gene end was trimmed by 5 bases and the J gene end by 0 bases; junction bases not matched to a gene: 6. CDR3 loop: CASSPGTGGSSYNSPLHF. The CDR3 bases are TGTGCCAGCAGCCCGGGGACAGGGGGGAGCTCCTATAATTCACCCCTCCACTTT.

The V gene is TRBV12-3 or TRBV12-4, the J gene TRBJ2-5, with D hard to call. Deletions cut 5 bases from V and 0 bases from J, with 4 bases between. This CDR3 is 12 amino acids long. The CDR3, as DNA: TGTGCCAGCAGTCCGTACCAAGAGACCCAGTACTTC. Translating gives CASSPYQETQYF.

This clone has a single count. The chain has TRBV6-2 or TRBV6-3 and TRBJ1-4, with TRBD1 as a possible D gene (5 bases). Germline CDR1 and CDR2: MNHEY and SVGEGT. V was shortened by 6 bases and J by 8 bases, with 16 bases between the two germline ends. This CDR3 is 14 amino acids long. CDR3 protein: CASSRGRVEEKLFF. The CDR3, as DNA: TGTGCCAGCAGCCGGGGGAGGGTAGAAGAAAAACTGTTTTTT.

The CDR3 region has the DNA TGTGCCTGGAGTGTAACAGGGGCAGCTGTGACCTCCTACAATGAGCAGTTCTTC. Its translation is CAWSVTGAAVTSYNEQFF. This rearrangement joins TRBV30 to TRBJ2-1; 7 nucleotides agree with TRBD1. This CDR3 comprises 18 residues. Per germline, CDR1 GTSNPN and CDR2 SVGIG (reference sequence). Trimming at V came to 0 bases and at J to 0 bases, leaving 11 bases not matched to a gene.

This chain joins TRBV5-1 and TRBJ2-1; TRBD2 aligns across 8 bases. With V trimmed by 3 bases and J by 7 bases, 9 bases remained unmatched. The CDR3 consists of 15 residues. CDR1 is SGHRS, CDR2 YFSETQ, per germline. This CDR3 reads CASSWGTRGGNEQFF. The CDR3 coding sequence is TGCGCCAGCAGCTGGGGGACTAGGGGAGGGAATGAGCAGTTCTTC.